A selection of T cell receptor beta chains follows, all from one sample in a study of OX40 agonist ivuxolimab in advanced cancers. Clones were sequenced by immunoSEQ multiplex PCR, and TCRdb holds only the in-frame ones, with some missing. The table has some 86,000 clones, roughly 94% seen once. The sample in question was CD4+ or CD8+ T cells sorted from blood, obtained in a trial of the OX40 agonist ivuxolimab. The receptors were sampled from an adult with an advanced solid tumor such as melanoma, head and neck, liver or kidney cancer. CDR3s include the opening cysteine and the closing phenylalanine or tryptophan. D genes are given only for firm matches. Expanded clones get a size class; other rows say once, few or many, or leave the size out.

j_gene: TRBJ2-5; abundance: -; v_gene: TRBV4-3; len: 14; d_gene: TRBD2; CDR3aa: CASSRTAGVETQYF; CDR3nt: TGCGCCAGCAGCCGGACGGCGGGAGTGGAGACCCAGTACTTC
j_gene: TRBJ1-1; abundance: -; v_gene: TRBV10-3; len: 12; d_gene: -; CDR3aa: CAITDSETEAFF; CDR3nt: TGTGCCATCACAGACAGCGAGACTGAAGCTTTCTTT
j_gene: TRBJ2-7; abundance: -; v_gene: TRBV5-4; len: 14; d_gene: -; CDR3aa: CASSSGQFPYEQYF; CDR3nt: TGTGCCAGCAGCTCTGGGCAGTTCCCCTACGAGCAGTACTTC
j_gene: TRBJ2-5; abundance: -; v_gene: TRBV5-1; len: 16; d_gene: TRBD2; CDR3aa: CASSIPTSGTGETQYF; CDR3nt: TGCGCCAGCAGCATCCCGACTAGCGGGACCGGAGAGACCCAGTACTTC
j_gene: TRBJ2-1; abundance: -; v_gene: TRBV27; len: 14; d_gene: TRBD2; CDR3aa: CASSLGGSNNEQFF; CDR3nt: TGTGCCAGCAGTTTAGGCGGGAGCAACAATGAGCAGTTCTTC
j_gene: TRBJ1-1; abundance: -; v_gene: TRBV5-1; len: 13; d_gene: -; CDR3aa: CASSPSSGNEAFF; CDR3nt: TGCGCCAGCAGCCCGTCTTCAGGGAATGAAGCTTTCTTT
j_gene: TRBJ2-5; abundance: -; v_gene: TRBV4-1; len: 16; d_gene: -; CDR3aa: CASSQFESADQETQYF; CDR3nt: TGCGCCAGCAGCCAGTTTGAGAGCGCCGACCAAGAGACCCAGTACTTC
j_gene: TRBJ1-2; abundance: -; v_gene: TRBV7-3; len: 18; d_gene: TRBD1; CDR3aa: CASSPYRDREEGDYGYTF; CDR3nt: TGTGCCAGCAGCCCTTACCGGGACAGGGAAGAAGGGGACTATGGCTACACCTTC
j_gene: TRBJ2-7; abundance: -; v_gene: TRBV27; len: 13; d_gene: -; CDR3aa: CASKPDGNYEQYF; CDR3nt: TGTGCCAGCAAGCCGGACGGTAACTACGAGCAGTACTTC
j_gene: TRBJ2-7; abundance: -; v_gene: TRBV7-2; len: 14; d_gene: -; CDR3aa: CASSPGTATYEQYF; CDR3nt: TGTGCCAGCAGCCCGGGGACCGCTACCTACGAGCAGTACTTC
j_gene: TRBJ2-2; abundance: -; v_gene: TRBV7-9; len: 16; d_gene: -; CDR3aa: CAIPKGPHSNTGELFF; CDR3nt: TGTGCCATCCCAAAGGGCCCACACTCTAACACCGGGGAGCTGTTTTTT
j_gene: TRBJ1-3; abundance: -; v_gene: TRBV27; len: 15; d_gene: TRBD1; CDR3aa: CASSLDRGGGNTIYF; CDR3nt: TGTGCCAGCAGTTTGGACAGGGGCGGAGGAAACACCATATATTTT
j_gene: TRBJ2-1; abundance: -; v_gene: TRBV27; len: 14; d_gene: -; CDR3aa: CASSLQEKTGEQFF; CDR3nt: TGTGCCAGCAGTTTACAGGAAAAAACCGGGGAGCAGTTCTTC
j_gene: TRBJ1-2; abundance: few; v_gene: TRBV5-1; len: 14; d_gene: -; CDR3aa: CASSLAGVGYGYTF; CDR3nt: TGCGCCAGCAGCTTGGCCGGGGTAGGCTATGGCTACACCTTC
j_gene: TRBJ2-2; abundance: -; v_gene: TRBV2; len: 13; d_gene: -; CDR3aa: CASPSQGTGELFF; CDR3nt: TGTGCCAGCCCCAGTCAGGGCACCGGGGAGCTGTTTTTT
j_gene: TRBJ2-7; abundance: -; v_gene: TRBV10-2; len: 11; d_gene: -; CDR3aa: CASSQGYEQYF; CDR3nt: TGCGCCAGCAGCCAGGGGTACGAGCAGTACTTC
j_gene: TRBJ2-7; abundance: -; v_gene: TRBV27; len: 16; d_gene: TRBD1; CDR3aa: CASSLSRDRASYEQYF; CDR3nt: TGTGCCAGCAGTTTATCGAGGGACAGGGCCTCCTACGAGCAGTACTTC
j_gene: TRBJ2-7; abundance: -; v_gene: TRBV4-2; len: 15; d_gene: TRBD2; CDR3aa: CASSANSGRTYEQYF; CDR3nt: TGTGCCAGCAGCGCGAATAGCGGGAGGACCTACGAGCAGTACTTC
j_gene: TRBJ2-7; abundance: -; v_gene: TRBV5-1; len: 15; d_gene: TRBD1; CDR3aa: CASSPGTGSSYEQYF; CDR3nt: TGCGCCAGCAGCCCCGGGACAGGGAGCTCCTACGAGCAGTACTTC
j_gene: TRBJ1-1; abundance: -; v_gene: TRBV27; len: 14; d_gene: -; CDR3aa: CASSLYSTGTEAFF; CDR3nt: TGTGCCAGCAGTTTATACAGCACAGGCACTGAAGCTTTCTTT
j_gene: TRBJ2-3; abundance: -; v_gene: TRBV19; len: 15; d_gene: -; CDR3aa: CASTPRAGPADTQYF; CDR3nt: TGTGCCAGTACCCCTCGGGCAGGGCCGGCGGATACGCAGTATTTT
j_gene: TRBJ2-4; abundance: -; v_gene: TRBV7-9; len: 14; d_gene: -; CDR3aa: CASSLVNDKNIQYF; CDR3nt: TGTGCCAGCAGCTTAGTCAACGACAAAAACATTCAGTACTTC
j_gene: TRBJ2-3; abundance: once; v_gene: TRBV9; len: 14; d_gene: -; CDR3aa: CASSVESPTDTQYF; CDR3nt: TGTGCCAGCAGCGTAGAGTCCCCAACAGATACGCAGTATTTT
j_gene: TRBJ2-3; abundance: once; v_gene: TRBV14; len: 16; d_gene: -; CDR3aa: CASSHLLGDGTDTQYF; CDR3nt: TGTGCCAGCAGCCACTTACTGGGGGATGGCACAGATACGCAGTATTTT
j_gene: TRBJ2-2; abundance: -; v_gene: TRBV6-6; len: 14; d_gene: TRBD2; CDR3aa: CASSTRLAPGELFF; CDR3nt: TGTGCCAGCAGTACAAGACTAGCCCCCGGGGAGCTGTTTTTT
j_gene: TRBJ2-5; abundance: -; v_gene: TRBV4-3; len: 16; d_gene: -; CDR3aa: CASSPSRARVGETQYF; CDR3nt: TGCGCCAGCAGCCCCAGCCGGGCCCGGGTAGGGGAGACCCAGTACTTC
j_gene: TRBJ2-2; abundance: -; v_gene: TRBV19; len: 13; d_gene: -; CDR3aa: CASTLGGPGELFF; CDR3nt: TGTGCCAGTACCCTAGGGGGTCCCGGGGAGCTGTTTTTT
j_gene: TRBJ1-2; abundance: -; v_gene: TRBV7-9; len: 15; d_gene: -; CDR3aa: CASSLAGPMGEGYTF; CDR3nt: TGTGCCAGCAGCTTAGCAGGGCCCATGGGGGAGGGCTACACCTTC
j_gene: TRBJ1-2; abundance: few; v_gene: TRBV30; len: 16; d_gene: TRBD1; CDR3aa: CAWSVTRDRGLYGYTF; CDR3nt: TGTGCCTGGAGTGTAACCCGGGACAGGGGGCTCTATGGCTACACCTTC
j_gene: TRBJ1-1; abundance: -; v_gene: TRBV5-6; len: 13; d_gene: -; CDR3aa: CASSLLVELEAFF; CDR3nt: TGTGCCAGCAGCTTGCTGGTGGAGCTAGAAGCTTTCTTT
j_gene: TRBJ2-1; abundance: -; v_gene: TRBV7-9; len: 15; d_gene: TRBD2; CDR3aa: CASSLTSGRDNEQFF; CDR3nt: TGTGCCAGCAGCCTAACTAGCGGGAGGGACAATGAGCAGTTCTTC
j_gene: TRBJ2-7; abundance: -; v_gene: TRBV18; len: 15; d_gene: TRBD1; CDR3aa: CASSPLGTGYYEQYF; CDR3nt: TGTGCCAGCTCACCCCTCGGGACAGGGTACTACGAGCAGTACTTC
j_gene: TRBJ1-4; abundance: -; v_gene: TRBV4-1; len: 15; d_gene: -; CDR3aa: CASSQEGVVPEKLFF; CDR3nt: TGCGCCAGCAGCCAAGAAGGGGTTGTCCCCGAAAAACTGTTTTTT
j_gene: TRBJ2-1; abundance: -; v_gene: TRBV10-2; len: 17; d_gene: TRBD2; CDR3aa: CASSGTSTSGTYNEQFF; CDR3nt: TGCGCCAGCAGTGGGACGTCAACTAGCGGGACTTACAATGAGCAGTTCTTC
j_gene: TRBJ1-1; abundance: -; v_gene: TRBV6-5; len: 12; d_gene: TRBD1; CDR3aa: CASRTGVTEAFF; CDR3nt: TGTGCCAGCAGGACAGGGGTCACTGAAGCTTTCTTT
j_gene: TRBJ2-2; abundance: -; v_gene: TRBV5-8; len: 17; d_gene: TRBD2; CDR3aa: CASSLGLAGENTGELFF; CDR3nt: TGTGCCAGCAGCTTGGGACTAGCGGGGGAGAACACCGGGGAGCTGTTTTTT
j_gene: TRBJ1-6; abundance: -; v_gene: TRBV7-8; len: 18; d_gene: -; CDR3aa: CASSLAPGPYSYNSPLHF; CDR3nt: TGTGCCAGCAGCTTAGCTCCAGGACCTTACTCCTATAATTCACCCCTCCACTTT
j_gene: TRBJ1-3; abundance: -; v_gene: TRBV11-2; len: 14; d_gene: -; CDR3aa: CASSSWASGNTIYF; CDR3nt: TGTGCCAGCAGCTCCTGGGCCTCTGGAAACACCATATATTTT
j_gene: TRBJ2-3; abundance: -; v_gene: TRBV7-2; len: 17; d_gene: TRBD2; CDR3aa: CASSLGDPPGLEDTQYF; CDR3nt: TGTGCCAGCAGCTTAGGGGACCCTCCCGGACTAGAAGATACGCAGTATTTT
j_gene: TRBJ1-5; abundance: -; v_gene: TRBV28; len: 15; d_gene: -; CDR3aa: CASSPGRASHQPQHF; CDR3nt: TGTGCCAGCAGTCCCGGCAGGGCCAGTCATCAGCCCCAGCATTTT
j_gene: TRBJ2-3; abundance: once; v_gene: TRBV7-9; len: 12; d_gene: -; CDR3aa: CASSLGTDTQYF; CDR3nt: TGTGCCAGCAGCTTGGGAACAGATACGCAGTATTTT
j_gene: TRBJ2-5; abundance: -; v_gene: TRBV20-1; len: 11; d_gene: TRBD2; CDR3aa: CSAPRTSEMNF; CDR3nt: TGCAGTGCTCCCCGGACTAGTGAGATGAACTTC
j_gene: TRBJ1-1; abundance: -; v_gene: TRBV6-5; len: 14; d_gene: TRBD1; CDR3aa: CASSSDRLATEAFF; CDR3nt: TGTGCCAGCAGTTCGGACAGGCTGGCGACTGAAGCTTTCTTT
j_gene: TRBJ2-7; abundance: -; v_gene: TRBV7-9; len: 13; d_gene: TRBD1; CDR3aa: CASSRQGAYEQYF; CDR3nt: TGTGCCAGCAGCCGACAGGGGGCTTACGAGCAGTACTTC
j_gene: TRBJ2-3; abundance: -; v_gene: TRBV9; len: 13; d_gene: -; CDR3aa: CASSAGGVDTQYF; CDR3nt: TGTGCCAGCAGCGCCGGAGGTGTTGATACGCAGTATTTT
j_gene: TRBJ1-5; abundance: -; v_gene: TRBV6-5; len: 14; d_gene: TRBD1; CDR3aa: CASSYGQGDQPQHF; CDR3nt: TGTGCCAGCAGTTACGGGCAGGGGGATCAGCCCCAGCATTTT